The TCR beta chain under discussion was sequenced for a study of blood T cell repertoires in COVID-19 (dated by TCRdb to 2020 to 2021). Study-wide context: Samples from collaborators originated in the United States, Italy and Spain and spanned both the acute and convalescent phases of COVID-19. Deeply sampled blood TCRbeta repertoires from subjects exposed to, actively infected with, or recovered from COVID-19 were included in the dataset. The material from the prospective study consisted of cDNA or gDNA derived from T cells, B-cell-depleted T cells, or PBMCs. Sample metadata almost always included a de-identified subject ID, COVID-19 status, age in years and sex. The samples were drawn from two sources: the first 160 participants of the ongoing ImmuneRACE study, and 1,254 subjects contributed by 6 global collaborators. Where available, HLA class I and class II types were obtained from metadata supplied by the sample provider rather than from assay-based typing. The repertoires were released in a freely available public database intended as a resource for research on the immune response to SARS-CoV-2. Overall results and qualifications from the work: How much clinical and demographic metadata was included differed by source and by participant, and the metadata was provided uncurated.

TCRbeta CDR3 regions were amplified from genomic DNA using the immunoSEQ Assay, a bias-controlled multiplex PCR. As for the original processing: The number of nucleated cells in each sample was estimated by amplification of reference gene primers within the assay. To quantify the absolute abundance of each unique TCRbeta CDR3 rearrangement, sequence reads were collapsed and filtered. Productive Simpson clonality was computed per sample as the square root of Simpson's diversity index over productive rearrangements. TCRdb took over this immuneACCESS table, retaining in-frame rearrangements with V and J assigned. Such tables are incomplete; in checked studies, under half of the missing clones stem from an unresolved V gene, and the remainder is unexplained. V and J calls and clone size follow that table, whereas D and trimming were derived from the DNA. The sample table records tens of thousands of clones; more than 70% of these occur just once. Clones ranked in the top ten supply 2% to 3% of the sample.

V is pruned by 1 base and J by 5 bases, leaving 6 bases of the junction without a gene match. Including cysteine and phenylalanine, the CDR3 has 17 amino acids. Only the CDR3 portion is preserved as DNA: 51 bases, with reading frame beginning at the first base. The germline V gene provides CDR1 MDHEN and CDR2 SYDVKM. The collaborating institutions used their own protocols to collect whole blood in K2EDTA tubes. For TCRbeta analysis, collaborators shipped samples in one of three forms: frozen whole blood, isolated PBMCs, or DNA extracted from either of those sample types. This clone was observed once. What antigen it recognizes has not been identified. No clone much larger than this one lies a single base away; base qualities are absent.

The sequenced material came from peripheral blood. The sequence was collected from a man over 45 with acute or convalescent COVID-19. The sequence links TRBV28 to TRBJ2-2; 11 middle bases align to TRBD2. The bases are TGTGCCAGCAGTTTATCACTAGCGGGAGTTAGTACCGGGGAGCTGTTTTTT. This codes for CASSLSLAGVSTGELFF.